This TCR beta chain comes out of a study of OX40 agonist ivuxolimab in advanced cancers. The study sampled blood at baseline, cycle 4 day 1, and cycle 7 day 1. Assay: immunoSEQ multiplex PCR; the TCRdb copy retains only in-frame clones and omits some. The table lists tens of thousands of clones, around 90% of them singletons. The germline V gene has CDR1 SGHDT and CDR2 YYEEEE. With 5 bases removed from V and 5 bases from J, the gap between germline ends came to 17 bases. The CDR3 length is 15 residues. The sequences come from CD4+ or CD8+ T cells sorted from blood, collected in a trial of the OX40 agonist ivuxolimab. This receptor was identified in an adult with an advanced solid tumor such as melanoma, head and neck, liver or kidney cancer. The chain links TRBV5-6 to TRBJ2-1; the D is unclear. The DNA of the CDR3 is TGTGCCAGCAGTTTTGGGCCCGGATCTAACAATGAGCAGTTCTTC. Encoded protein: CASSFGPGSNNEQFF. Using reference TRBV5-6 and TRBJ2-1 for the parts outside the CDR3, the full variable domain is DAGVTQSPTHLIKTRGQQVTLRCSPKSGHDTVSWYQQALGQGPQFIFQYYEEEERQRGNFPDRFSGHQFPNYSSELNVNALLLGDSALYLCASSFGPGSNNEQFFGPGTRLTVL.